The 22 T cell receptor beta chains below come from one sample, sequenced in a study of PD-1 blockade in classical Hodgkin lymphoma. Each of the patients experienced relapse following autologous stem cell transplantation, and their brentuximab vedotin exposure differed. The repertoire was sequenced with immunoSEQ multiplex PCR; TCRdb's copy has only in-frame clones and lacks some. The table records tens of thousands of clones, roughly 75% of them present only once. Here the sequenced sample was peripheral blood mononuclear cells (PBMCs), taken before the second cycle of nivolumab. These receptors were obtained from a human donor with classical Hodgkin lymphoma.

The chain joins TRBV5-1 to TRBJ1-4, with 8 bases identical to TRBD1. The germline V gene encodes CDR1 SGHRS and CDR2 YFSETQ. J gave up 8 bases and V 3 bases, and 6 bases lay outside the gene matches. CDR3 length equals 14 residues. The CDR3 spells CASSWDRRGEKLFF. CDR3 DNA sequence: TGCGCCAGCAGCTGGGACAGGCGGGGGGAAAAACTGTTTTTT.

This chain connects TRBV12-5 to TRBJ2-7, with D unresolved. V was pared by 0 bases and J by 6 bases, with 9 bases between. Germline V gene data show CDR1 as LGHNT and CDR2 as FRNRAP. The CDR3 consists of 13 residues. In DNA form, the CDR3 reads TGTGCTAGTGGTTTGGTACCCTCCCTCGAGCAGTACTTC. Protein product: CASGLVPSLEQYF.

This chain joins TRBV6-1 and TRBJ1-2, with unresolved D. V was trimmed by 6 bases and J by 1 base, leaving 9 bases between them. The length of the CDR3 is 13 residues. Germline CDR1 MNHNS, CDR2 SASEGT. The CDR3 sequence is CASRLGRNYGYTF. CDR3 coding DNA: TGTGCCAGCAGGCTAGGCCGTAACTATGGCTACACCTTC.

V is TRBV30 and J is TRBJ1-2; no clear D gene. V was pared by 0 bases and J by 3 bases, with 5 bases between. CDR3 length equals 12 residues. Germline lookup yields CDR1 GTSNPN and CDR2 SVGIG (reference sequence). CDR3 residues: CAWSVGHYGYTF. DNA for the CDR3: TGTGCCTGGAGTGTAGGACACTATGGCTACACCTTC.

This clone has only a few counts. The chain employs TRBV4-2 and TRBJ2-1; 9 nucleotides align to TRBD1. In germline, CDR1 is LGHNA, CDR2 YNFKEQ. Losses at the gene ends were 1 base for V and 5 bases for J; bases not matched to a gene: 3. The CDR3 is made up of 15 amino acids. CDR3 bases: TGTGCCAGCAGCCAAGCCGGGACAGGGCACAATGAGCAGTTCTTC. Its protein product is CASSQAGTGHNEQFF.

The rearrangement joins TRBV14 to TRBJ2-7, with D perhaps matching TRBD1 or TRBD2 (5 bases each). Trimming cost V 5 bases and J 1 base, with 15 bases left between them. In germline, CDR1 is SGHDN, CDR2 FVKESK. The CDR3 is 15 residues long. This CDR3 is CASSSTSGASYEQYF. CDR3 sequence (DNA): TGTGCCAGCAGCTCTACGTCCGGGGCATCCTACGAGCAGTACTTC. The full variable domain, in which reference TRBV14 and TRBJ2-7 provide the parts outside the CDR3, is EAGVTQFPSHSVIEKGQTVTLRCDPISGHDNLYWYRRVMGKEIKFLLHFVKESKQDESGMPNNRFLAERTGGTYSTLKVQPAELEDSGVYFCASSSTSGASYEQYFGPGTRLTVT.

The genes are TRBV5-1 and TRBJ1-1; a possible D gene is TRBD1 (5 bases). The CDR3 spans 16 residues. CDR1 SGHRS and CDR2 YFSETQ come from the germline V gene. Trimming removed 4 bases at V and 2 bases at J, with 18 bases between. CDR3 coding DNA: TGCGCCAGCAGCCCCGGGCAGGGTGTATCCAACACTGAAGCTTTCTTT. Amino acids: CASSPGQGVSNTEAFF.

V usage is TRBV4-2 and J usage is TRBJ1-1; possibly TRBD1 for D (5 bases). The V gene lost 4 bases and the J gene lost 4 bases, with 13 bases spanning the gap. CDR3 length: 14 residues. The V gene's germline CDR1 is LGHNA and CDR2 YNFKEQ. CDR3 region: CASSPPGGGTEAFF. For the CDR3, the DNA is TGTGCCAGCAGCCCCCCCGGGGGGGGCACTGAAGCTTTCTTT.

V and J are TRBV11-3 and TRBJ2-1, with 7 bases lining up with TRBD2. The CDR3 covers 16 residues. The germline V gene encodes CDR1 SGHNT and CDR2 YENEEA. V shed 3 bases and J 3 bases; nucleotides not matched to a gene: 8. Here the CDR3 reads CASSLSTGGDYNEQFF. DNA of the CDR3: TGTGCCAGCAGCTTGTCAACGGGAGGTGACTACAATGAGCAGTTCTTC.

The gene calls are TRBV7-9 and TRBJ1-6, with 8 bases that match TRBD1. The CDR3 contains 14 residues. Germline values: CDR1 SEHNR, CDR2 FQNEAQ (reference sequence). The V gene end was trimmed by 5 bases and the J gene end by 7 bases; junction bases not matched to a gene: 4. CDR3 sequence (DNA): TGTGCCAGCAGCGAGGGACAGGCAAATTCACCCCTCCACTTT. It encodes CASSEGQANSPLHF.

The rearrangement links TRBV28 to TRBJ1-2; 7 bases are shared with TRBD1. Germline loops: CDR1 MDHEN, CDR2 SYDVKM. Germline trimming cut 6 bases from V and 4 bases from J; bases unmatched to any gene: 14. There are 16 residues in the CDR3. The CDR3 DNA sequence: TGTGCCAGCAGCACTTTTTCGGGGACAGTCGTCTATGGCTACACCTTC. Translated: CASSTFSGTVVYGYTF.

V gene TRBV7-9 combines with J gene TRBJ1-2; D not resolved. The CDR3 totals 14 residues. Trimming removed 5 bases from V and 2 bases from J, with 12 bases in between. Germline V gene lookup returns CDR1 SEHNR and CDR2 FQNEAQ (reference sequence). CDR3 coding DNA: TGTGCCAGCAGCCCCCCGGGCTCAAACTATGGCTACACCTTC. Its translation is CASSPPGSNYGYTF.

The gene calls are TRBV19 and TRBJ2-7, with D possibly being TRBD2 (6 bases). The CDR3 is 14 amino acids. Germline V gives CDR1 LNHDA, CDR2 SQIVND (reference sequence). Trimming shortened V by 7 bases and J by 0 bases, and 13 bases separated the two germline ends. CDR3 sequence (DNA): TGTGCCAGTAACAGCGGGCCCAGCTCCTACGAGCAGTACTTC. Encoded protein: CASNSGPSSYEQYF. Full variable domain (remainder filled in from reference TRBV19 and TRBJ2-7): DGGITQSPKYLFRKEGQNVTLSCEQNLNHDAMYWYRQDPGQGLRLIYYSQIVNDFQKGDIAEGYSVSREKKESFPLTVTSAQKNPTAFYLCASNSGPSSYEQYFGPGTRLTVT.

V usage is TRBV2 and J usage is TRBJ1-2; tentative D call: TRBD1 (5 bases). V shed 2 bases and J shed 4 bases, with 8 bases lying between them. The CDR3 loop spans 13 amino acids. Germline CDR1 reads SNHLY; CDR2 reads FYNNEI. In DNA form, the CDR3 reads TGTGCCAGCAGTGAACAGGGCCCCTATGGCTACACCTTC. The encoded protein is CASSEQGPYGYTF. Complete variable domain (other parts from reference TRBV2 and TRBJ1-2): EPEVTQTPSHQVTQMGQEVILRCVPISNHLYFYWYRQILGQKVEFLVSFYNNEISEKSEIFDDQFSVERPDGSNFTLKIRSTKLEDSAMYFCASSEQGPYGYTFGSGTRLTVV.

J is TRBJ1-3 and V is TRBV16; D is ambiguous. Trimming removed 0 bases from V and 0 bases from J, with 6 bases in between. Germline V gene lookup returns CDR1 KGHSY and CDR2 FQNENV. This CDR3 spans 15 amino acids. CDR3 DNA sequence: TGTGCCAGCAGCCAATCGGTTCCCTCTGGAAACACCATATATTTT. Amino acids: CASSQSVPSGNTIYF.

The CDR3 DNA sequence: TGTGCCAGCAGCTTATTCCAGGGCCCAGGGGCCAACGTCCTGACTTTC. Protein sequence: CASSLFQGPGANVLTF. V is TRBV7-9 and J is TRBJ2-6; D perhaps matches TRBD1 (5 bases). The CDR3 totals 16 residues. V shed 2 bases and J shed 4 bases, with 12 bases lying between them. CDR1 SEHNR and CDR2 FQNEAQ come from the germline V gene (reference sequence).

In its sample, this clone was seen a few times. This chain links TRBV6-6 with TRBJ1-2; D may be TRBD1 (6 bases). Germline V gene data show CDR1 as MNHNY and CDR2 as SVGAGI (reference sequence). CDR3 length: 14 amino acids. Trimming shortened V by 8 bases and J by 3 bases, and 16 bases separated the two germline ends. The CDR3 bases are TGTGCCAGCTGGCGCCCGGGGGCCTACTATGGCTACACCTTC. Translated, it gives CASWRPGAYYGYTF.

This clone has only a few counts. CDR3 coding DNA: TGTGCCAGCAGCGGGGCCAGTGGAAACACCATATATTTT. Translated: CASSGASGNTIYF. The V gene is TRBV5-6, the J gene TRBJ1-3, with D possibly TRBD1 on 5 matching bases. This CDR3 spans 13 amino acids. Germline V CDR1 and CDR2: SGHDT, YYEEEE. Trimming took off 4 bases at V and 3 bases at J, with 8 bases between the two ends.

As DNA, the CDR3 is TGTGCCATCAGTGAAACGTCGGGGGTAGACGAGCAGTACTTC. Residues: CAISETSGVDEQYF. V and J are TRBV10-3 and TRBJ2-7; possible D gene TRBD2, 6 bases. Germline CDR1 reads ENHRY; CDR2 reads SYGVKD. Trimming took off 3 bases at V and 5 bases at J, with 14 bases between the two ends. This CDR3 spans 14 amino acids.

This rearrangement joins TRBV6-6 to TRBJ2-5; no definite D call. Germline V gene sequence: CDR1 MNHNY, CDR2 SVGAGI (reference sequence). Between the trimmed V and J ends, which lost 0 bases and 5 bases, there was a span of 4 bases. The CDR3 extends over 12 amino acids. The CDR3 DNA is TGTGCCAGCAGTTACTCTGGGGAGACCCAGTACTTC. Protein: CASSYSGETQYF.

This clone showed up just a few times. The chain combines TRBV5-4 with TRBJ2-3, with 9 bases fitting TRBD2. The ends lost 4 bases at V and 1 base at J; junction bases unmatched: 10. Germline V gene sequence: CDR1 SGHNT, CDR2 YYREEE (reference sequence). The CDR3 spans 17 residues. The CDR3 spells CASSPPPAGGGTDTQYF. Here the CDR3 DNA reads TGTGCCAGCAGCCCCCCCCCAGCGGGGGGCGGCACAGATACGCAGTATTTT.

The rearrangement joins TRBV5-1 to TRBJ2-7; tentatively, D is TRBD1 (6 bases). Germline assignment: CDR1 SGHRS and CDR2 YFSETQ. This CDR3 contains 14 residues. V lost 4 bases to trimming and J lost 4 bases, with 15 bases between them. The CDR3 spells CASSMDSPIYEQYF. The CDR3 DNA reads as TGCGCCAGCAGCATGGACAGTCCAATTTACGAGCAGTACTTC.